This paragraph covers one T cell receptor beta chain sequence. The sample is drawn from a study of T cells after posttransplantation cyclophosphamide. Measured with immunoSEQ multiplex PCR; TCRdb has only the in-frame clones, and not every one. This sample yields fewer than 3,000 clones, of which over 65% are seen a single time; approximately 34% belongs to the top ten. Treatment was busulfan-fludarabine conditioning, a marrow graft, and cyclophosphamide on days +3 and +4. V shed 0 bases and J 10 bases; nucleotides not matched to a gene: 9. The germline gives CDR1 SGDLS, CDR2 YYNGEE. The CDR3 runs 16 residues.

The sequencing here drew on PBMCs, taken after allogeneic stem cell transplant with posttransplant cyclophosphamide. This clonotype was sampled from a female patient aged 45 to 65 who received an allogeneic stem cell transplant from a related donor, was CMV-positive, and had no GVHD. The graft donor may have contributed some T cells. The chain recombines TRBV9 with TRBJ2-1; 11 bases map to TRBD2. The CDR3 DNA follows: TGTGCCAGCAGCGTAGAGGCTAGCGGGAGGTTGTTGGAGCAGTTCTTC. Translated, it gives CASSVEASGRLLEQFF. Full variable domain (rest looked up from reference TRBV9 and TRBJ2-1): DSGVTQTPKHLITATGQRVTLRCSPRSGDLSVYWYQQSLDQGLQFLIQYYNGEERAKGNILERFSAQQFPDLHSELNLSSLELGDSALYFCASSVEASGRLLEQFFGPGTRLTVL.